The next 29 T cell receptor beta chains were all read from a single sample in a study of beta chain features in type 1 diabetes. All of the isolated RNA was reverse transcribed, so expressed TCRB transcripts were sequenced. Here immunoSEQ multiplex PCR was the method, and the copy in TCRdb shows in-frame clones only, minus some. The data hold 550,000 to 850,000 clones, with about an eighth observed a single time. Overall study results and limits: Shorter TCRB CDR3s, moderately but significantly so, were found in Type 1 diabetes patients in all four CD4+ subsets.

These receptors' targets are unknown. The sequenced sample was naive CD4+ T cells from blood. Source of these receptors: a man between 18 and 29 years old with type 1 diabetes.

The chain couples TRBV6-5 to TRBJ2-7; 7 bases align to TRBD1. The CDR3 runs 13 residues. The germline gives CDR1 MNHEY, CDR2 SVGAGI. The V gene end was trimmed by 7 bases and the J gene end by 6 bases; junction bases not matched to a gene: 9. As DNA, the CDR3 is TGTGCCAGCAAACCCACAGGGGCGGGCGAGCAGTACTTC. It specifies CASKPTGAGEQYF.

This clone was seen only a few times. The chain's CDR3 is CASGGAEEQFF. CDR3 sequence (DNA): TGTGCCAGCGGCGGTGCCGAAGAGCAGTTCTTC. The J gene is TRBJ2-1, the V gene TRBV7-9; D ambiguous. Germline CDR1 SEHNR, CDR2 FQNEAQ (reference sequence). This CDR3 contains 11 residues. V was shortened by 8 bases and J by 10 bases, with 12 bases between the two germline ends.

This clone came up a few times. V usage is TRBV7-2 and J usage is TRBJ2-5, with D tentatively TRBD1 (6 bases). Germline assignment: CDR1 SGHTA and CDR2 FQGNSA. This CDR3 contains 13 residues. The V end lost 6 bases, the J end lost 4 bases, and 12 bases lay between the germline ends. The CDR3 region is CASSVGRGETQYF. The CDR3 DNA reads TGTGCCAGCAGTGTTGGCAGGGGAGAGACCCAGTACTTC. Full variable domain (remainder filled in from reference TRBV7-2 and TRBJ2-5): GAGVSQSPSNKVTEKGKDVELRCDPISGHTALYWYRQSLGQGLEFLIYFQGNSAPDKSGLPSDRFSAERTGGSVSTLTIQRTQQEDSAVYLCASSVGRGETQYFGPGTRLLVL.

This clone was observed a few times. The chain combines TRBV15 with TRBJ2-3; 10 nucleotides line up with TRBD2. Germline loops: CDR1 LNHNV, CDR2 YYDKDF (reference sequence). The CDR3 covers 16 residues. With 0 bases clipped from V and 5 bases from J, the junction kept 5 bases outside the gene matches. The CDR3 sequence is CATSRDGLAAGDTQYF. In nucleotides, the CDR3 is TGTGCCACCAGCAGAGACGGACTAGCGGCTGGAGATACGCAGTATTTT.

The genes are TRBV19 and TRBJ1-2; 7 bases are shared with TRBD1. CDR1 and CDR2 (germline): LNHDA, SQIVND (reference sequence). The CDR3 runs 13 residues. V lost 5 bases, J lost 3 bases, and 3 bases stayed unmatched. CDR3 in amino acids: CASSLGTDYGYTF. The CDR3 coding sequence is TGTGCCAGTAGTCTGGGGACAGACTATGGCTACACCTTC.

The chain links TRBV6-6 to TRBJ2-2; no clear D. Looked up from germline, CDR1 is MNHNY and CDR2 is SVGAGI (reference sequence). V was clipped by 2 bases and J by 5 bases, with 12 bases between them. There are 15 residues in the CDR3. CDR3 sequence reads: CASSYLPTETGELFF. In nucleotides, the CDR3 is TGTGCCAGCAGTTACCTCCCTACAGAGACCGGGGAGCTGTTTTTT.

This rearrangement joins TRBV25-1 to TRBJ1-6, with TRBD1 identical over 10 bases. Germline CDR1 reads MGHDK; CDR2 reads SYGVNS. V trimming: 5 bases; J trimming: 8 bases; junction bases outside the gene matches: 6. The CDR3 contains 15 residues. The CDR3 spells CASSLPGTGDSPLHF. The CDR3 nucleotides read TGTGCCAGCAGTCTACCCGGGACAGGGGATTCACCCCTCCACTTT. The whole variable domain, remainder taken from reference TRBV25-1 and TRBJ1-6, is EADIYQTPRYLVIGTGKKITLECSQTMGHDKMYWYQQDPGMELHLIHYSYGVNSTEKGDLSSESTVSRIRTEHFPLTLESARPSHTSQYLCASSLPGTGDSPLHFGNGTRLTVT.

This clone was seen more than once but under ten times. The CDR3 bases are TGTGCCAGCTCACCACAGCCTACGTCCACAGATACGCAGTATTTT. Its protein is CASSPQPTSTDTQYF. The genes are TRBV18 and TRBJ2-3; no firm D call. Germline V gene sequence: CDR1 KGHSH, CDR2 LQKENI. V dropped 1 base and J dropped 2 bases, with 10 bases sitting between them. The CDR3 length is 15 residues.

The chain links TRBV5-1 to TRBJ1-5; perhaps TRBD1 as D (6 bases). Trimming removed 0 bases at V and 3 bases at J, with 13 bases between. CDR3 length: 16 amino acids. The V gene's germline CDR1 is SGHRS and CDR2 YFSETQ. DNA for the CDR3: TGCGCCAGCAGCTTGGCCCCAGGGGCGGACAATCAGCCCCAGCATTTT. Its translation: CASSLAPGADNQPQHF.

There are a few counts of this clone. Other nucleotide sequences from this sample produce the same CDR3. For the CDR3, the DNA is TGTGCCATCAGTGGACAGGGGAACACCGGGGAGCTGTTTTTT. Encoded protein: CAISGQGNTGELFF. The rearrangement links TRBV10-3 to TRBJ2-2; 7 nucleotides match TRBD1. Trimming cost V 4 bases and J 1 base; bases outside gene matches: 0. The CDR3 contains 14 residues. Germline CDR1 and CDR2: ENHRY and SYGVKD.

The table lists this clone with a few counts. The V and J genes are TRBV11-2 and TRBJ2-7; the match to TRBD1 covers 7 bases. CDR3 length equals 13 residues. The germline CDR1 and CDR2 sequences are SGHAT and FQNNGV. V lost 5 bases, J lost 9 bases, and 10 bases stayed unmatched. CDR3 residues: CASSPDRARGQYF. CDR3 nucleotide sequence: TGTGCCAGCAGCCCCGACAGGGCTCGGGGGCAGTACTTC.

In its sample, this clone was seen a few times. This sample also contains other DNA sequences that code for the same CDR3. The rearrangement links TRBV28 to TRBJ2-3; TRBD1 is a possible D gene (5 bases). V was shortened by 4 bases and J by 0 bases, with 11 bases between the two germline ends. Germline values: CDR1 MDHEN, CDR2 SYDVKM. The CDR3 extends over 15 amino acids. This chain's CDR3 is CASSSPQGSTDTQYF. Here the CDR3 DNA reads TGTGCCAGCAGTTCCCCCCAGGGAAGCACAGATACGCAGTATTTT.

This clone was detected only a few times. One end of the junction fails to match germline, which may point to a read error. This chain joins TRBV6-1 and TRBJ1-6, with D possibly matching TRBD1 (5 bases). The CDR3 is 13 amino acids. Germline CDR1 is MNHNS and CDR2 is SASEGT. The CDR3 nucleotides read TGTGCCAGCATTGAAGGGGCACGATCACCCCTCCACTTT. It codes for CASIEGARSPLHF.

This clone was seen only a few times. V usage is TRBV2 and J usage is TRBJ1-6, with a weak D call TRBD1 (5 bases). Germline assignment: CDR1 SNHLY and CDR2 FYNNEI. The CDR3 covers 15 residues. V gave up 2 bases and J gave up 10 bases, with 15 bases separating them. CDR3 amino acids: CASSEQGQLGSPLHF. The CDR3 region has the DNA TGTGCCAGCAGTGAACAGGGCCAGTTGGGGTCACCCCTCCACTTT.

This clone turned up a few times. This chain uses TRBV5-1 with TRBJ2-5; no clear D. This CDR3 spans 14 amino acids. V was clipped by 2 bases and J by 2 bases, with 10 bases between them. Germline values: CDR1 SGHRS, CDR2 YFSETQ. The CDR3: CASSFKGRQETQYF. As DNA, the CDR3 is TGCGCCAGCAGCTTTAAAGGCAGGCAAGAGACCCAGTACTTC.

This clone was found a few times. The chain has TRBV18 and TRBJ1-6, with 9 nucleotides matching TRBD1. The V and J ends lost 0 bases and 9 bases, in that order; junction bases with no gene match: 6. The CDR3 consists of 16 residues. Germline CDR1 reads KGHSH; CDR2 reads LQKENI. CDR3 in amino acids: CASSPPDRGISSPLHF. Written as DNA, the CDR3 is TGTGCCAGCTCACCACCGGACAGGGGAATTTCTTCACCCCTCCACTTT.

V usage is TRBV28 and J usage is TRBJ1-2; D unresolved. This CDR3 has 15 amino acids. In germline, CDR1 is MDHEN, CDR2 SYDVKM. The V end lost 10 bases, the J end lost 2 bases, and 20 bases lay between the germline ends. The CDR3 region is CAILYSEARNYGYTF. In DNA, the CDR3 is TGTGCCATCCTCTACTCTGAGGCCCGCAACTATGGCTACACCTTC.

This clone was detected a few times. This sequence joins TRBV27 and TRBJ1-6; 7 nucleotides match TRBD1. The CDR3 is made up of 14 amino acids. The germline CDR1 and CDR2 sequences are MNHEY and SMNVEV (reference sequence). J gave up 7 bases and V 8 bases, and 8 bases lay outside the gene matches. CDR3 nucleotide sequence: TGTGCCAGCGGCCCGGGACAGCAGAATTCACCCCTCCACTTT. It encodes CASGPGQQNSPLHF.

The chain links TRBV30 to TRBJ2-3; 9 bases are a match to TRBD1. The CDR3 loop spans 15 amino acids. After removal of 4 bases from V and 3 bases from J, the junction contained 8 bases not matched to a gene. Germline CDR1 reads GTSNPN; CDR2 reads SVGIG (reference sequence). The CDR3 DNA sequence: TGTGCCTGGACCGGGACAGGGCAACCAACAGATACGCAGTATTTT. Translating it yields CAWTGTGQPTDTQYF.

CDR3 region: CASSRGLQGEETQYF. The CDR3, as DNA: TGCGCCAGCAGCAGGGGACTTCAGGGTGAGGAGACCCAGTACTTC. This sequence joins TRBV5-1 and TRBJ2-5, with a tentative D call TRBD2 (6 bases). V lost 4 bases and J 5 bases, leaving 18 bases between the germline ends. The CDR3 extends over 15 amino acids. Per germline, CDR1 SGHRS and CDR2 YFSETQ.

The table lists this clone with a few counts. The V gene is TRBV2, the J gene TRBJ1-2; the match to TRBD1 covers 10 bases. CDR3 size: 12 residues. With V trimmed by 10 bases and J by 10 bases, 9 bases remained unmatched. Germline-derived CDR1 and CDR2 are SNHLY and FYNNEI. The CDR3 reads CANRQGADDYTF. The CDR3 bases are TGTGCCAACCGACAGGGGGCTGATGACTACACCTTC.

This chain uses TRBV27 with TRBJ1-1; 7 positions agree with TRBD1. V lost 6 bases to trimming and J lost 0 bases; unmatched junction nucleotides: 4. The germline gives CDR1 MNHEY, CDR2 SMNVEV (reference sequence). The CDR3 consists of 14 residues. The CDR3 DNA follows: TGTGCCAGCAGGAGACAGGGCATGAACACTGAAGCTTTCTTT. As protein: CASRRQGMNTEAFF.

The V gene is TRBV19, the J gene TRBJ2-1, with TRBD1 matching over 9 bases. Germline CDR1 and CDR2: LNHDA and SQIVND (reference sequence). The V segment lost 6 bases and the J segment 11 bases; nucleotides outside the gene matches: 2. The CDR3 sequence is 11 residues long. The CDR3 nucleotides read TGTGCCAGTAGCGGACAGGGGAAGCAGTTCTTC. Amino acids: CASSGQGKQFF.

To note about this clone: This sample includes further DNA sequences coding for the same CDR3. CDR3 DNA sequence: TGTGCCAGCAGCCTCTACGAGCAGTACTTC. Translation gives CASSLYEQYF. The chain joins TRBV6-1 to TRBJ2-7; D is undetermined. CDR1 is MNHNS, CDR2 SASEGT, per germline. Trimming took 6 bases from V and 3 from J, leaving 3 bases between them. There are 10 residues in the CDR3.

V gene TRBV5-1 combines with J gene TRBJ2-2; 7 bases agree with TRBD1. From germline, CDR1 is SGHRS and CDR2 YFSETQ. The ends lost 4 bases at V and 0 bases at J; junction bases unmatched: 12. This CDR3 is 18 amino acids long. CDR3 bases: TGCGCCAGCAGCCTCCTCCCCCAGGGACAGACGAACACCGGGGAGCTGTTTTTT. Its protein product is CASSLLPQGQTNTGELFF.

This clone was recorded a few times. This chain links TRBV28 with TRBJ2-2; maybe TRBD1 (5 bases). V lost 4 bases, J lost 4 bases, and 13 bases lay in between. The CDR3 is 15 residues long. The germline gives CDR1 MDHEN, CDR2 SYDVKM. CDR3 loop: CASSSATAPTGELFF. CDR3 nucleotides: TGTGCCAGCAGTTCGGCGACAGCTCCCACCGGGGAGCTGTTTTTT.

The table lists this clone with a few counts. V is TRBV6-4 and J is TRBJ2-7; TRBD1 aligns across 12 bases. The CDR3 loop spans 15 amino acids. Germline lookup yields CDR1 MRHNA and CDR2 SNTAGT. V was clipped by 2 bases and J by 5 bases; unmatched bases: 4. CDR3 protein: CASSDPGQGAHEQYF. The CDR3 nucleotides are TGTGCCAGCAGTGACCCGGGACAGGGGGCCCACGAGCAGTACTTC.

For this clone: This CDR3 is also generated by other DNA sequences in the sample. The rearrangement joins TRBV30 to TRBJ2-3; tentatively, D is TRBD2 (6 bases). This CDR3 region has 12 residues. Trimming cost V 0 bases and J 6 bases, with 7 bases left between them. Germline V lookup: CDR1 GTSNPN, CDR2 SVGIG (reference sequence). CDR3 loop: CAWSVRGDTQYF. As DNA, the CDR3 is TGTGCCTGGAGTGTACGGGGGGATACGCAGTATTTT.

This clone has a handful of counts. The genes are TRBV25-1 and TRBJ2-7; D gene unclear. Germline assignment: CDR1 MGHDK and CDR2 SYGVNS. The V end lost 3 bases, the J end lost 2 bases, and 14 bases lay between the germline ends. The CDR3 sequence is 15 residues long. The CDR3, as DNA: TGTGCCAGCAGTGAGGGCCCCGAAACGACCTACGAGCAGTACTTC. This encodes CASSEGPETTYEQYF.